This TCR beta chain was profiled in a study of blood T cell repertoires in COVID-19. Background on the study: Whether acute or convalescent, the COVID-19 samples came from the United States, Italy and Spain. PBMCs, B-cell-depleted T cells, or T cells were the source of the cDNA or gDNA that made up the material.

In the original workflow: Amplified reference gene primers provided the basis for estimating nucleated cell counts. The table came from immunoSEQ multiplex PCR; TCRdb's copy has only in-frame clones and leaves some out. That table supplies the V and J calls and clone size; D and trimming were determined from the DNA. In the table there are roughly 280,000 clones, under 90% of which are singletons. Germline loops: CDR1 MNHEY, CDR2 SVGAGI. Trimming cost V 7 bases and J 1 base, with 14 bases left between them. The CDR3 spans 15 residues. The source of this sequence is a man aged 55 to 70 with acute or convalescent COVID-19. Material for sequencing was peripheral blood. V usage is TRBV6-5 and J usage is TRBJ1-3; D not certain. CDR3 DNA sequence: TGTGCCAGCATTGGCAGAACCGGGTCTGGAAACACCATATATTTT. As protein: CASIGRTGSGNTIYF.